This T cell receptor (beta chain) was observed in a study of CD4+ T cells in melanoma. Clones were sequenced by immunoSEQ multiplex PCR, and TCRdb holds only the in-frame ones, with some missing. The sample gives under 8,000 clones, 60% to 80% of which show up once; roughly 30% is in the top ten. Study-wide points: A reported correlation linked neoantigen-specific CD4+ T cells to CD8+, macrophage and B cell function. Reportedly, melanoma neoantigen-specific CD4+ T cells showed varied differentiation states.

The germline V gene has CDR1 SEHNR and CDR2 FQNEAQ (reference sequence). The ends were cut back, 4 bases at V and 8 bases at J, with 20 bases in the middle. CDR3 length equals 16 residues. About this clone itself: What it binds is unknown.

This clonotype was obtained from a human donor with melanoma. The chain uses TRBV7-9 and TRBJ1-4; the D is unclear. The sample consisted of cells from a culture (not recorded whether cultured in vitro). CDR3 DNA sequence: TGTGCCAGCAGCTCGTACCGTCGACAAGTTCGCGAAAAACTGTTTTTT. This sequence encodes CASSSYRRQVREKLFF.